These 15 T cell receptor beta chains were all obtained from the same sample, sequenced in a study of identical twins. TCRdb itself ran the 5' RACE reads through MiXCR, one entry per CDR3 protein. This table holds about 490,000 distinct CDR3 sequences, 15% found once. The same data also went into a second study, on yellow fever vaccine responses in identical twins.

The source material was CD4+ T cells sorted from blood. These receptors were obtained from a woman aged 18-29 years in good health.

Comments on this clonotype: A junction end diverges from the germline sequence, so it may reflect a read error. The V and J genes are TRBV4-2 and TRBJ2-1, with 12 bases fitting TRBD1. The CDR3 extends over 14 amino acids. Germline values: CDR1 LGHNA, CDR2 YNFKEQ. For the CDR3, the DNA is TGTGCCAGCAGCCATCCGGGACAGGGGGCTCCTTGTCTCTTC. Translated, it gives CASSHPGQGAPCLF.

The chain carries TRBV6-5 and TRBJ2-3, with unresolved D. The V and J ends lost 2 bases and 1 base respectively, with 10 bases between them. The CDR3 is 15 residues long. Germline CDR1 and CDR2: MNHEY and SVGAGI. The CDR3 loop is CASSYPRTGTDTQYF. The DNA of the CDR3 is TGTGCCAGCAGTTACCCGAGGACCGGCACAGATACGCAGTATTTT.

This sequence joins TRBV12-3 or TRBV12-4 and TRBJ1-1, with D tentatively TRBD1 (5 bases). V lost 6 bases and J 2 bases, leaving 16 bases between the germline ends. This CDR3 region has 15 residues. In DNA form, the CDR3 reads TGTGCCAGCAGGGATAGACAGCAACTCAACACTGAAGCTTTCTTT. It encodes CASRDRQQLNTEAFF.

J is TRBJ2-7 and V is TRBV10-1; D gene ambiguous. CDR3 length: 13 amino acids. Germline V gene data show CDR1 as WNHNN and CDR2 as SYGVQD (reference sequence). V shed 5 bases and J shed 3 bases, with 11 bases lying between them. DNA of the CDR3: TGCGCCAGCAGTACACAATCGGGCTACGAGCAGTACTTC. Residues: CASSTQSGYEQYF.

This clonotype was counted a few times. V and J are TRBV29-1 and TRBJ2-3, with 8 bases lining up with TRBD1. CDR1 and CDR2 (germline): SQVTM, ANQGSEA. V was pared by 2 bases and J by 1 base, with 5 bases of the junction left unmatched. This CDR3 region has 15 residues. Here the CDR3 reads CSVEPQGAGTDTQYF. For the CDR3, the DNA is TGCAGCGTTGAACCTCAGGGGGCCGGCACAGATACGCAGTATTTT.

This clonotype was counted between two and nine times. V is TRBV12-3 or TRBV12-4 and J is TRBJ2-3; 10 bases are a match to TRBD2. This CDR3 has 16 amino acids. V was pared by 6 bases and J by 2 bases, with 8 bases of the junction left unmatched. This CDR3 is CASSKTSGAFTDTQYF. Here the CDR3 DNA reads TGTGCCAGCAGCAAAACTAGCGGGGCCTTCACAGATACGCAGTATTTT.

This clonotype was seen more than once but under ten times. DNA for the CDR3: TGTGCCAGCAGCCAAGAAACTTCCTGGACAGGGGCGTACAATGAGCAGTTCTTC. This translates into CASSQETSWTGAYNEQFF. V and J are TRBV3-1 and TRBJ2-1; 9 bases agree with TRBD1. With 0 bases clipped from V and 4 bases from J, the junction kept 10 bases outside the gene matches. The germline V gene encodes CDR1 LGHDT and CDR2 YNNKEL (reference sequence). The CDR3 has 18 amino acids.

This clonotype was observed a handful of times. This sequence joins TRBV5-4 and TRBJ2-3, with 12 bases that match TRBD2. The germline CDR1 and CDR2 sequences are SGHNT and YYREEE (reference sequence). The CDR3 spans 16 residues. The V and J ends lost 4 bases and 6 bases, in that order; junction bases with no gene match: 9. The CDR3 sequence is CASSNGLAGPRDTQYF. The CDR3 nucleotides read TGTGCCAGCAGCAACGGACTAGCGGGGCCGCGGGATACGCAGTATTTT. Together with reference TRBV5-4 and TRBJ2-3, the CDR3 gives the full variable domain: ETGVTQSPTHLIKTRGQQVTLRCSSQSGHNTVSWYQQALGQGPQFIFQYYREEENGRGNFPPRFSGLQFPNYSSELNVNALELDDSALYLCASSNGLAGPRDTQYFGPGTRLTVL.

J is TRBJ2-7 and V is TRBV12-3 or TRBV12-4; D is uncertain. V shed 6 bases and J shed 6 bases, with 12 bases lying between them. There are 12 residues in the CDR3. The CDR3: CASSRTITEQYF. The DNA of the CDR3 is TGTGCCAGCAGCCGCACGATAACCGAGCAGTACTTC.

This chain connects TRBV29-1 to TRBJ2-2; 11 nucleotides match TRBD2. Germline CDR1 SQVTM, CDR2 ANQGSEA. Trimming took 6 bases from V and 7 from J; bases not matched to a gene: 10. This CDR3 has 15 amino acids. CDR3 protein: CSVATSGVYDGELFF. CDR3 DNA: TGCAGCGTCGCGACTAGCGGGGTATATGACGGGGAGCTGTTTTTT.

The chain combines TRBV7-6 with TRBJ1-1; no clear D gene. The germline V and J ends were trimmed by 1 base and 0 bases, with 9 bases remaining between them. The CDR3 is made up of 15 amino acids. CDR1 is SGHVS, CDR2 FNYEAQ, per germline. The CDR3 region has the DNA TGTGCCAGCAGCTTAGGTACCAGATTGAACACTGAAGCTTTCTTT. This sequence encodes CASSLGTRLNTEAFF.

This chain joins TRBV29-1 and TRBJ2-5; 8 bases are a match to TRBD2. In germline, CDR1 is SQVTM, CDR2 ANQGSEA. CDR3 length: 15 amino acids. V was pared by 5 bases and J by 1 base, with 9 bases of the junction left unmatched. The CDR3 loop reads CSVRGSGGRQETQYF. The CDR3, as DNA: TGCAGCGTTCGTGGATCGGGGGGGCGCCAAGAGACCCAGTACTTC. The full variable domain, with the rest looked up from reference TRBV29-1 and TRBJ2-5, is SAVISQKPSRDICQRGTSLTIQCQVDSQVTMMFWYRQQPGQSLTLIATANQGSEATYESGFVIDKFPISRPNLTFSTLTVSNMSPEDSSIYLCSVRGSGGRQETQYFGPGTRLLVL.

This clonotype was detected only a few times. This chain joins TRBV11-3 and TRBJ2-7, with TRBD2 matching over 11 bases. There are 15 residues in the CDR3. CDR1 is SGHNT and CDR2 is YENEEA in the germline V gene. With 2 bases clipped from V and 4 bases from J, the junction kept 4 bases outside the gene matches. This chain's CDR3 is CASSLITSGSYEQYF. CDR3 in DNA: TGTGCCAGCAGCTTAATCACTAGCGGGAGTTACGAGCAGTACTTC.

The sample holds a few counts of this clonotype. The V and J genes are TRBV6-2 or TRBV6-3 and TRBJ2-1; TRBD2 aligns across 8 bases. Per germline, CDR1 MNHEY and CDR2 SVGEGT. The trim removed 6 bases at V and 0 bases at J, leaving 7 bases unmatched. The CDR3 covers 16 residues. The CDR3 loop is CASRPTSASSYNEQFF. In DNA form, the CDR3 reads TGTGCCAGCAGGCCGACTAGCGCTAGCTCCTACAATGAGCAGTTCTTC.

CDR3 in DNA: TGTGCCAGCAGCGGCACCGGGCTCCCCCCTGATGGCTACACCTTC. It specifies CASSGTGLPPDGYTF. The rearrangement links TRBV3-1 to TRBJ1-2, with no clear D. The germline V gene has CDR1 LGHDT and CDR2 YNNKEL (reference sequence). There are 15 residues in the CDR3. V dropped 5 bases and J dropped 6 bases, with 19 bases sitting between them.